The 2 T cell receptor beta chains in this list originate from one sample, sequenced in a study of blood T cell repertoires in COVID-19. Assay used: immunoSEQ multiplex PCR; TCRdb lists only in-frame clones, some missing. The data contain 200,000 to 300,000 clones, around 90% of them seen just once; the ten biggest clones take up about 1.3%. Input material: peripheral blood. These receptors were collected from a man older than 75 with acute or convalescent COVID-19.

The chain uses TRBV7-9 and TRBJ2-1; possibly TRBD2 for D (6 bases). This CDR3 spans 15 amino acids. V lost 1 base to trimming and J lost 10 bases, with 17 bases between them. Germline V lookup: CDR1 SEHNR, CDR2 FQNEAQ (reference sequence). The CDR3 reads CASSLGGVINEEQFF. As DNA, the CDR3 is TGTGCCAGCAGCTTAGGGGGGGTGATAAACGAGGAGCAGTTCTTC.

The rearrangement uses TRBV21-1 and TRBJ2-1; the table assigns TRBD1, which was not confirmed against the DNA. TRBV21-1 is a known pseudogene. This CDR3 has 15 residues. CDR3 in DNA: TGTGCCAGCAGCTTGGGACAGAGCTCCTACAATGAGCAGTTCTTC. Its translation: CASSLGQSSYNEQFF.